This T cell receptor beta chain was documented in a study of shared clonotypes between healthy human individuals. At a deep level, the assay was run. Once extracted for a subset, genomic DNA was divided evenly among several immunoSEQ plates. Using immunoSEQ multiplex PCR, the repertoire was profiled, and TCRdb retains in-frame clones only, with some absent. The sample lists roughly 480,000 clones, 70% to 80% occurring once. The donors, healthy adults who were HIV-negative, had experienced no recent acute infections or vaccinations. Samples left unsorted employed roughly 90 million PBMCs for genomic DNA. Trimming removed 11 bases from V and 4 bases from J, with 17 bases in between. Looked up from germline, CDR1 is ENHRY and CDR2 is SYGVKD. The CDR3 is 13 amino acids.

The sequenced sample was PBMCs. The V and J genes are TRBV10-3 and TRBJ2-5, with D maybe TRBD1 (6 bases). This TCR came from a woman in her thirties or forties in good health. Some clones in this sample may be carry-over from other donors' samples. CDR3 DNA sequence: TGTGCCGCAGCGAGACAGGATACAGAGACCCAGTACTTC. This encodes CAAARQDTETQYF.